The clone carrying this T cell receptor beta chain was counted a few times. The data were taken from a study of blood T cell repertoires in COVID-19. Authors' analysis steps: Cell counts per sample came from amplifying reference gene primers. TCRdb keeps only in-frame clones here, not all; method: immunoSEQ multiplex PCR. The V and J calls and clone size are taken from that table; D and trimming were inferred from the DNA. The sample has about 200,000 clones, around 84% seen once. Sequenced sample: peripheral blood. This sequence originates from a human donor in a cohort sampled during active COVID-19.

CDR3 amino acids: CASSEAADNQPQHF. In DNA, the CDR3 is TGTGCCAGCAGTGAAGCGGCAGACAATCAGCCCCAGCATTTT. This chain connects TRBV2 to TRBJ1-5; D not certain. This CDR3 comprises 14 residues. Germline CDR1 SNHLY, CDR2 FYNNEI. V was cut by 0 bases and J by 3 bases, with 6 bases left in between.